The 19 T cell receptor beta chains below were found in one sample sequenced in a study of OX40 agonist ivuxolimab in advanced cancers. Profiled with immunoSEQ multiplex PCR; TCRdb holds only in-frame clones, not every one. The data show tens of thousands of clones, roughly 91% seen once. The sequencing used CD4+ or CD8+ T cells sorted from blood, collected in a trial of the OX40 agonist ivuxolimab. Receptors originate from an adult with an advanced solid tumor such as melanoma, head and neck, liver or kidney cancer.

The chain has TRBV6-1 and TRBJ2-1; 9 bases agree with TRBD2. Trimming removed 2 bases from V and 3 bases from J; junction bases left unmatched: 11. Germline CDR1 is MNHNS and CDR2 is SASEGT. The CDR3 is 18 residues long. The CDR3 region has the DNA TGTGCCAGCAGTGAACGGATTAGCGGGAGCATTTTCTACAATGAGCAGTTCTTC. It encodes CASSERISGSIFYNEQFF.

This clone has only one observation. CDR3 nucleotide sequence: TGTGCCAGCAGCGTAGGGACTAGCGGATACAATGAGCAGTTCTTC. The encoded protein is CASSVGTSGYNEQFF. The chain links TRBV9 to TRBJ2-1; 10 bases align to TRBD2. The germline V gene has CDR1 SGDLS and CDR2 YYNGEE. V lost 0 bases to trimming and J lost 4 bases; unmatched junction nucleotides: 1. This CDR3 has 15 amino acids. Drawing the rest from reference TRBV9 and TRBJ2-1, the complete variable domain is DSGVTQTPKHLITATGQRVTLRCSPRSGDLSVYWYQQSLDQGLQFLIQYYNGEERAKGNILERFSAQQFPDLHSELNLSSLELGDSALYFCASSVGTSGYNEQFFGPGTRLTVL.

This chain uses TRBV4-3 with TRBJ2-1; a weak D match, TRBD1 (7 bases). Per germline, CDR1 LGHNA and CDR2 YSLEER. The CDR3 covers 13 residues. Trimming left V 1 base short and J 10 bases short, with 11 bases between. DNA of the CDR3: TGCGCCAGCAGCCAAGGTGGAGGGGGCGAGCAGTTCTTC. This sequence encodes CASSQGGGGEQFF.

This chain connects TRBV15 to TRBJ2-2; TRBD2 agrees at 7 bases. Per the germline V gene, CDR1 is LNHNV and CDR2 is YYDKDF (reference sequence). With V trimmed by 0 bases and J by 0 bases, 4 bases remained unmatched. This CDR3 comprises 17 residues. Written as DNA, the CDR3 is TGTGCCACCAGCAGAGAAACTAGCGAAACGAACACCGGGGAGCTGTTTTTT. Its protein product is CATSRETSETNTGELFF.

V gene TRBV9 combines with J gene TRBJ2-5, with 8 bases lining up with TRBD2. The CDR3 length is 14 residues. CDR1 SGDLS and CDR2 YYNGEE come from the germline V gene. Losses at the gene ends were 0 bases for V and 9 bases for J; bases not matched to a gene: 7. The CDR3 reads CASSVEGSGAPQYF. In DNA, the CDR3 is TGTGCCAGCAGCGTAGAGGGTAGCGGGGCGCCCCAGTACTTC.

The CDR3, as DNA: TGTGCCTGGAGTCCCACACCCGTATTTGGAAACACCATATATTTT. This sequence encodes CAWSPTPVFGNTIYF. The V call is TRBV30, the J call TRBJ1-3, with unresolved D. The CDR3 spans 15 residues. V shed 2 bases and J shed 3 bases, with 14 bases lying between them. Per the germline V gene, CDR1 is GTSNPN and CDR2 is SVGIG (reference sequence).

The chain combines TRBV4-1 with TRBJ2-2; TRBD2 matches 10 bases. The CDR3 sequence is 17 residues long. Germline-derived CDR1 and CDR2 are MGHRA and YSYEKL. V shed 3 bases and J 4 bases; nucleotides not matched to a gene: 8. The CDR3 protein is CASSQGPAGGGTGELFF. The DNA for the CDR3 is TGCGCCAGCAGCCAGGGCCCAGCGGGAGGGGGCACCGGGGAGCTGTTTTTT.

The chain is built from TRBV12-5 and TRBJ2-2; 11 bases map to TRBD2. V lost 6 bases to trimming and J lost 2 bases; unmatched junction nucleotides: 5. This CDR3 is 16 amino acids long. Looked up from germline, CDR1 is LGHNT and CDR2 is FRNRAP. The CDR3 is CASGVAGGPNTGELFF. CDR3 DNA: TGTGCTAGTGGGGTAGCGGGAGGGCCCAACACCGGGGAGCTGTTTTTT. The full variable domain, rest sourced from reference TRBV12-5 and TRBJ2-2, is DARVTQTPRHKVTEMGQEVTMRCQPILGHNTVFWYRQTMMQGLELLAYFRNRAPLDDSGMPKDRFSAEMPDATLATLKIQPSEPRDSAVYFCASGVAGGPNTGELFFGEGSRLTVL.

CDR3 amino acids: CASSGSLYEQYF. The DNA of the CDR3 is TGCGCCTCCTCCGGGAGCCTCTACGAGCAGTACTTC. The chain employs TRBV10-2 and TRBJ2-7; the D gene is possibly TRBD2 (6 bases). Trimming took off 11 bases at V and 3 bases at J, with 14 bases between the two ends. CDR1 WSHSY and CDR2 SAAADI come from the germline V gene. The CDR3 covers 12 residues.

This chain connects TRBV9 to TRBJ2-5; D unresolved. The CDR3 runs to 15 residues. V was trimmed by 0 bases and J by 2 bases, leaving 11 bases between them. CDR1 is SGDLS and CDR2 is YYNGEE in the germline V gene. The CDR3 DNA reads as TGTGCCAGCAGCGTAGGTGGGTCCGGGCAAGAGACCCAGTACTTC. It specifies CASSVGGSGQETQYF.

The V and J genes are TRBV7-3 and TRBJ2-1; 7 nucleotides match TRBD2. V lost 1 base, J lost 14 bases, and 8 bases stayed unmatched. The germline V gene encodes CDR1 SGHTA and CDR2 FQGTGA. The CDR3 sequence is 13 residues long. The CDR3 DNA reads TGTGCCAGCAGCTTAAGTCTAGCGGAGAGTAAGTTCTTC. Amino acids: CASSLSLAESKFF. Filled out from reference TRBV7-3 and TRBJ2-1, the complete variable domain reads GAGVSQTPSNKVTEKGKYVELRCDPISGHTALYWYRQSLGQGPEFLIYFQGTGAADDSGLPNDRFFAVRPEGSVSTLKIQRTERGDSAVYLCASSLSLAESKFFGPGTRLTVL.

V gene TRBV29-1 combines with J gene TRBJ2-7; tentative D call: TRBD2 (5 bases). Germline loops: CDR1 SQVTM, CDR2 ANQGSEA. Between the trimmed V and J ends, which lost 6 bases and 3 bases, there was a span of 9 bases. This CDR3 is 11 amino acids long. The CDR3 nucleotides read TGCAGCGTCGGAGGCAGCTACGAGCAGTACTTC. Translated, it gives CSVGGSYEQYF.

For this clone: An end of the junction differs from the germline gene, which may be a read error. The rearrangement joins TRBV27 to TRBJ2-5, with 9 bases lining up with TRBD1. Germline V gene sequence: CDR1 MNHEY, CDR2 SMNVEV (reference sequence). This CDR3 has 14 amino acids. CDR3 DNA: TGTGCCAGCAGTGCGTGGACAGGGGAAGACACCCAGTACTTC. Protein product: CASSAWTGEDTQYF.

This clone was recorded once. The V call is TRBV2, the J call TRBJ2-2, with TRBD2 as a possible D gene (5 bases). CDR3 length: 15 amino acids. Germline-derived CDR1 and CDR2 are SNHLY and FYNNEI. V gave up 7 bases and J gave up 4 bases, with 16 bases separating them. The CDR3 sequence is CASTPTEDFTGELFF. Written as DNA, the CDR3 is TGTGCCAGCACTCCAACCGAGGACTTCACCGGGGAGCTGTTTTTT. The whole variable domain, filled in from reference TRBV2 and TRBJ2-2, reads EPEVTQTPSHQVTQMGQEVILRCVPISNHLYFYWYRQILGQKVEFLVSFYNNEISEKSEIFDDQFSVERPDGSNFTLKIRSTKLEDSAMYFCASTPTEDFTGELFFGEGSRLTVL.

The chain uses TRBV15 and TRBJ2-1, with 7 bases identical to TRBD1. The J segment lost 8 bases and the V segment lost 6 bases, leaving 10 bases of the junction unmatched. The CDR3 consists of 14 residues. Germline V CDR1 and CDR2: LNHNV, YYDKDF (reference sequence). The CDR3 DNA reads TGTGCCACCAGGGCCGCAGGGGGTGTGGATGAGCAGTTCTTC. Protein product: CATRAAGGVDEQFF.

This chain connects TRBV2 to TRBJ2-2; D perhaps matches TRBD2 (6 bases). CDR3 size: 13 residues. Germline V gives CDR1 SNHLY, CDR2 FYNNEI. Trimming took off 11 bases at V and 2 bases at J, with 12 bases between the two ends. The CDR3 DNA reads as TGTGCCGGTAGCGGAACCAACACCGGGGAGCTGTTTTTT. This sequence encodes CAGSGTNTGELFF.

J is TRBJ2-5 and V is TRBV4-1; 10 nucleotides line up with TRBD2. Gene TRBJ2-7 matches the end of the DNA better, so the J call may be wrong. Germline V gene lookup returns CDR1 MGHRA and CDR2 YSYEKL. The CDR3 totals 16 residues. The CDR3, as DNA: TGCGCCAGCAGCCCGCGGACTAGCGGTTCCCTTTACGAGCAGTACTTC. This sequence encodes CASSPRTSGSLYEQYF.

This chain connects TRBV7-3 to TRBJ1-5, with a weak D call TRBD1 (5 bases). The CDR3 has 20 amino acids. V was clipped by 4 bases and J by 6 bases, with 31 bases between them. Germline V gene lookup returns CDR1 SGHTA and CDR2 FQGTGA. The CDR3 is CASSSRQRVSGIFRGQPQHF. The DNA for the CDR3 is TGTGCCAGCAGCTCGAGACAAAGGGTGTCAGGGATCTTTCGAGGTCAGCCCCAGCATTTT. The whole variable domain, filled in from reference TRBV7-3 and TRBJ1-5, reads GAGVSQTPSNKVTEKGKYVELRCDPISGHTALYWYRQSLGQGPEFLIYFQGTGAADDSGLPNDRFFAVRPEGSVSTLKIQRTERGDSAVYLCASSSRQRVSGIFRGQPQHFGDGTRLSIL.

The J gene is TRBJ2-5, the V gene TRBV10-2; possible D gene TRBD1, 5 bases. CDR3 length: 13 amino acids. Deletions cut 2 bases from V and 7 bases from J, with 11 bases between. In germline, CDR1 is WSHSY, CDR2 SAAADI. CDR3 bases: TGCGCCAGCAGTGAGGAGGCTGACAGGACCCAGTACTTC. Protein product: CASSEEADRTQYF.